This T cell receptor beta chain was profiled in a study of T cells in Graves' hyperthyroidism and ophthalmopathy. There were TCR beta CDR3 regions amplified from RNA transcripts. HTBI primers were used for first-round RT-PCR of the TCR CDR3. TCRdb re-derived calls from the multiplex PCR reads in MiXCR, one entry per CDR3 protein. The profile covers a few hundred thousand distinct CDR3 sequences, with approximately 23% appearing a single time and less than 65% taken by the ten largest. Germline CDR1 is KGHDR and CDR2 is SFDVKD. With 4 bases removed from V and 7 bases from J, the gap between germline ends came to 18 bases. The CDR3 loop spans 15 amino acids.

Sequencing was done on a sample of blood. The chain carries TRBV24-1 and TRBJ1-2, with unresolved D. This TCR came from a woman in her 70s with Graves' ophthalmopathy. The chain's CDR3 is CATSDLRTEAGGYTF. As DNA, the CDR3 is TGTGCCACCAGTGACTTGAGGACCGAGGCGGGTGGCTACACCTTC.